The T cell receptor (delta chain) under discussion was sequenced for a study of Vδ1+ human thymocytes. Study conclusions and caveats: Thymic TRG and TRD repertoires appeared highly polyclonal. Despite high sort purity, approximately 21% of thymic T cell receptor delta sequences were Vdelta2. Unexpected Vdelta2 sequences could cause misinterpretation of bulk repertoire data.

Between about 98% and 99.6% of sorted thymocytes were Vdelta1+. This CDR3 comprises 19 residues. After removal of 3 bases from V and 3 bases from J, the junction contained 14 bases not matched to a gene. Germline V gene data show CDR1 as TSWWSYY and CDR2 as QGS. The table lists this clone with a few counts. Its antigen is not known. The template was reverse-transcribed extracted RNA. CDR3 amplicons came from multiplex PCR with pooled V-gene forward and constant-region reverse primers. TCRdb repeated clone calling on the multiplex PCR reads with CATT. The sample includes tens of thousands of delta-chain clones, approximately 30% of them seen just once.

The source is a boy younger than two who had congenital heart surgery. The sequenced sample consisted of Vdelta1+ gamma-delta thymocytes from the thymus. Subset indicated: FACS-sorted CD3+ TCRalphabeta- TCRVdelta1+ TCRVdelta2- thymocytes. The rearrangement links TRDV1 to TRDJ1, with TRDD3 matching 12 bases. The CDR3, as DNA: TGTGCTCTTGGGGAGCCGCTCCCTACTGGGGGATACTGGCCCGATAAACTCATCTTT. Protein product: CALGEPLPTGGYWPDKLIF.